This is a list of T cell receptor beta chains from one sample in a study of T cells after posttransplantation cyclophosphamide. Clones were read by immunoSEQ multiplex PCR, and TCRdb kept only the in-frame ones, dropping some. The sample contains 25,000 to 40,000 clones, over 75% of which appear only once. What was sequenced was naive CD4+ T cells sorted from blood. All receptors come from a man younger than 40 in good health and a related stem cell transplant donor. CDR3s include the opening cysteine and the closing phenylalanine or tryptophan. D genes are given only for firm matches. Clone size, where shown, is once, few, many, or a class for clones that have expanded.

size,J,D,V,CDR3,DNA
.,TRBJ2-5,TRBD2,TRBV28,CASSASGDGETQYF,TGTGCCAGCAGTGCCAGCGGGGACGGGGAGACCCAGTACTTC
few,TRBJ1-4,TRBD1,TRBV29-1,CSVGQAGEKLFF,TGCAGCGTAGGACAGGCAGGGGAAAAACTGTTTTTT
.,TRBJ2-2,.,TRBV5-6,CASSLERSGELFF,TGTGCCAGCAGCTTGGAGCGGTCCGGGGAGCTGTTTTTT
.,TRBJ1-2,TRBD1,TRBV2,CASSEGLGGQGAFDGYTF,TGTGCCAGCAGTGAAGGACTTGGGGGACAGGGGGCGTTCGATGGCTACACCTTC
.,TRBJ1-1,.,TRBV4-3,CASSHSPNSGTEAFF,TGCGCCAGCAGCCACTCGCCGAACTCGGGCACTGAAGCTTTCTTT
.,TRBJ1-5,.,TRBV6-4,CASSGGVDQPQHF,TGTGCCAGCAGTGGGGGGGTTGATCAGCCCCAGCATTTT
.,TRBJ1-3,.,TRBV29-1,CRKRGLSSGNTIYF,TGCAGGAAGCGGGGGCTCTCCTCTGGAAACACCATATATTTT
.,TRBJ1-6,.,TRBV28,CASHDGQLLSPLHF,TGTGCCAGCCATGATGGACAGTTACTCTCACCCCTCCACTTT
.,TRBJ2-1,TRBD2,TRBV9,CASSVLAGGPNNEQFF,TGTGCCAGCAGCGTATTAGCGGGGGGGCCAAACAATGAGCAGTTCTTC
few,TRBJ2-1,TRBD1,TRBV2,CASSQGQGRYNEQFF,TGTGCCAGCAGCCAAGGACAGGGGCGGTACAATGAGCAGTTCTTC
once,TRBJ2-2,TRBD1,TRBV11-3,CASRSQGTGGTGELFF,TGTGCCAGCAGGTCCCAAGGGACAGGAGGCACCGGGGAGCTGTTTTTT
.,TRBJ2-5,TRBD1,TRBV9,CASSVADRAIVETQYF,TGTGCCAGCAGCGTAGCCGACAGGGCTATAGTGGAGACCCAGTACTTC
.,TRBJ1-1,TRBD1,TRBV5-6,CASSRELDRAMNTEAFF,TGTGCCAGCAGCCGTGAATTGGACAGGGCCATGAACACTGAAGCTTTCTTT
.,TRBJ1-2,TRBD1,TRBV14,CASSLSGTVLGGYTF,TGTGCCAGCAGCTTATCCGGGACAGTCCTAGGAGGCTACACCTTC
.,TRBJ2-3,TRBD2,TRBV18,CASSPIPGGAGDTQYF,TGTGCCAGCTCCCCTATTCCCGGGGGGGCTGGCGATACGCAGTATTTT
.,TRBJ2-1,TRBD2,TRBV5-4,CASSFKRLAAYNEQFF,TGTGCCAGCAGCTTTAAAAGGCTAGCGGCCTACAATGAGCAGTTCTTC
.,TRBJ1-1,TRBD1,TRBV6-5,CASSPGRDRGKAFF,TGTGCCAGCAGCCCCGGCCGGGACAGGGGTAAAGCTTTCTTT
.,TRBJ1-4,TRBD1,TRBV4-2,CASSRTGEGEKLFF,TGTGCCAGCAGCCGGACAGGGGAGGGTGAAAAACTGTTTTTT
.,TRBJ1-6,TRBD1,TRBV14,CASSQQTGQGGSPLHF,TGTGCCAGCAGCCAACAAACGGGACAGGGGGGATCACCCCTCCACTTT
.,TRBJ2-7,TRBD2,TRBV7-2,CASSTSLAVTYEQYF,TGTGCCAGCAGCACCTCACTAGCGGTGACCTACGAGCAGTACTTC
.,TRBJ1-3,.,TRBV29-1,CSAKRTAGGNTIYF,TGCAGCGCTAAAAGGACTGCCGGAGGAAACACCATATATTTT
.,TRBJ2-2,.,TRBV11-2,CASSSPLWRGELFF,TGTGCCAGCAGCTCCCCGCTCTGGCGGGGGGAGCTGTTTTTT
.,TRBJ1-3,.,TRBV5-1,CASSLGGSSGNTIYF,TGCGCCAGCAGCTTGGGTGGGAGCTCTGGAAACACCATATATTTT
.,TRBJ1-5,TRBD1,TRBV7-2,CASSRGQVGQPQHF,TGTGCCAGCAGCCGAGGACAGGTTGGTCAGCCCCAGCATTTT
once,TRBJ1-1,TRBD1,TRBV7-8,CASSLTVTGVTEAFF,TGTGCCAGCAGCTTAACCGTGACAGGGGTTACTGAAGCTTTCTTT
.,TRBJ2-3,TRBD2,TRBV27,CASSLISGISTDTQYF,TGTGCCAGCAGTTTAATTAGCGGGATTAGCACAGATACGCAGTATTTT
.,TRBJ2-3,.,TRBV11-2,CASLRGGLFRTDTQYF,TGTGCCAGTCTGAGGGGGGGCCTATTCCGGACAGATACGCAGTATTTT
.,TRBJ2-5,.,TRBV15,CATSWGHQETQYF,TGTGCCACCAGCTGGGGCCACCAAGAGACCCAGTACTTC
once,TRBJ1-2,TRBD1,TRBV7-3,CASSQGQSYGYTF,TGTGCCAGCAGCCAGGGACAGTCCTATGGCTACACCTTC
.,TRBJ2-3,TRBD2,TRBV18,CASSPSGETDTQYF,TGTGCCAGCTCACCAAGCGGGGAAACAGATACGCAGTATTTT
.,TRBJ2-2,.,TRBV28,CASMVGRASTGELFF,TGTGCCAGCATGGTCGGCAGGGCGTCCACCGGGGAGCTGTTTTTT
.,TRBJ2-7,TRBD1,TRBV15,CATSRATGSSYEQYF,TGTGCCACCAGCAGAGCGACAGGGAGCTCCTACGAGCAGTACTTC